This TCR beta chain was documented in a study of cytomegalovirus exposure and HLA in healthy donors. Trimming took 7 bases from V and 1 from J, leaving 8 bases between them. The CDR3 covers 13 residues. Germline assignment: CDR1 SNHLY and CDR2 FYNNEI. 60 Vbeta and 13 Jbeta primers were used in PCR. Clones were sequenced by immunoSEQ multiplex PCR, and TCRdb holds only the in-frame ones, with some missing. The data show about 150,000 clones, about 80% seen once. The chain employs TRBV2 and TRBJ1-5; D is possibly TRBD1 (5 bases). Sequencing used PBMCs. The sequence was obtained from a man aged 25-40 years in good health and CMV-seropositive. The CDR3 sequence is CASMRDSNQPQHF. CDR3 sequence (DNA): TGTGCCAGCATGCGGGACAGCAATCAGCCCCAGCATTTT.